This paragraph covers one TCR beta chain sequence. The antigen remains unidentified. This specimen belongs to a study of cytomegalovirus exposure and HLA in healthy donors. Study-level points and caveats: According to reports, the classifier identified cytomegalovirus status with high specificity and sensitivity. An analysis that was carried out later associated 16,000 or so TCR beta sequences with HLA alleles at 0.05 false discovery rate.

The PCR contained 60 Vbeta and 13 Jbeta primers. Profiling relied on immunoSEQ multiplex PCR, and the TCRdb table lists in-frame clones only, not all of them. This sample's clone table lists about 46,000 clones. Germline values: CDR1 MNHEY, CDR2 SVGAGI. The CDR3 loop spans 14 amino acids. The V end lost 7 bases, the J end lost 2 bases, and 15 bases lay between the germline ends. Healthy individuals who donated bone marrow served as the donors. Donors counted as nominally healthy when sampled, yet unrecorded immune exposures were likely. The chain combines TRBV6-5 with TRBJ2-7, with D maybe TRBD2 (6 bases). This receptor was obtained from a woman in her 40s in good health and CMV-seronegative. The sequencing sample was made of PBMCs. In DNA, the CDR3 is TGTGCCAGCATCCCTCGGTGGGGGGCCTACGAGCAGTACTTC. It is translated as CASIPRWGAYEQYF.